This T cell receptor (beta chain) is drawn from a study of shared clonotypes between healthy human individuals. Study-level background: CD8 memory received one plate per donor, CD8 naive two, CD4 memory three and CD4 naive three.

Naive CD8 isolation took CD45RO-negative cells positively selected for CCR7 and excluded terminally differentiated effector memory CD45RA+ cells. All donors qualified as healthy HIV-negative adults and had experienced no recent acute infections or vaccinations. For every subset, genomic DNA was evenly distributed across several immunoSEQ plates. Sequenced by immunoSEQ multiplex PCR; TCRdb stores in-frame clones only, minus some. The sample contains some 2.1 million clones, roughly 95% of which appear only once. Germline assignment: CDR1 MNHEY and CDR2 SMNVEV (reference sequence). The V end was cut by 0 bases, the J end by 0 bases, with 9 bases between. This CDR3 has 15 residues.

The TCR comes from a young man in good health. Some clones in this sample may be carry-over from other donors' samples. The V and J genes are TRBV27 and TRBJ2-7; D may be TRBD1 (6 bases). Sequencing used naive CD8+ T cells from PBMCs. The CDR3 loop reads CASSLSPGASYEQYF. The CDR3 nucleotides are TGTGCCAGCAGTTTATCGCCAGGGGCCTCCTACGAGCAGTACTTC.